This TCR beta chain was recovered during a study of T cell responses to AZD1222 COVID-19 vaccine. At the level of the study: Analysis merged second doses at about 4 or about 12 weeks. Overall study findings and caveats: Dominant at 160-218 and 743-854, vaccine-associated CD4 TCRs also spanned spike. Among spike-specific TCRs, nearly half reportedly target unmutated variant regions. There were mostly white British donors and more females than males, and clonal diversity was possibly underestimated.

TCRdb keeps only in-frame clones here, not all; method: immunoSEQ multiplex PCR. The data hold under 200,000 clones, with roughly 90% observed a single time. In regard to this clone: Its antigen is currently unknown.

The sequence derives from an adult in good health. Sample: peripheral blood, taken on day 0 of AZD1222 vaccination.

CDR3 loop: CASSLWAAPSGANVLTF. As DNA, the CDR3 is TGTGCCAGCAGCTTATGGGCAGCCCCCTCTGGGGCCAACGTCCTGACTTTC. The chain uses TRBV11-2 and TRBJ2-6; D remains ambiguous. The germline V gene has CDR1 SGHAT and CDR2 FQNNGV. This CDR3 comprises 17 residues. Between the trimmed V and J ends, which lost 2 bases and 0 bases, there was a span of 11 bases.